This is a list of T cell receptor beta chains from one sample in a study of cytomegalovirus exposure and HLA in healthy donors. The assay was immunoSEQ multiplex PCR, and TCRdb's table has in-frame clones only and misses some. The repertoire holds over 110,000 clones, with approximately 86% as singletons. Sequencing was carried out using PBMCs. These receptors were taken from a man in his late teens or twenties in good health and CMV-seropositive. The CDR3 runs from the conserved cysteine through the conserved F or W. The D gene is left open where the match is weak. Clone size is stated in some rows and not others, as once, few, many or a class when expanded.

>.|few|TRBV29-1|TRBJ1-2
TGCAGCGTTGATTTTTTAAACGGCTATGGCTACACCTTC
CSVDFLNGYGYTF
>.|.|TRBV6-1|TRBJ1-5
TGTGCCAGCAGTCTAGGTAGCAATCAGCCCCAGCATTTT
CASSLGSNQPQHF
>.|.|TRBV18|TRBJ1-1
TGTGCCAGCTCACCCGGGTCCAACAGGGAAGCTTTCTTT
CASSPGSNREAFF
>.|few|TRBV27|TRBJ2-1
TGTGCCAGCAGTACAGCCCGCTCCTACAATGAGCAGTTCTTC
CASSTARSYNEQFF
>TRBD1|.|TRBV7-9|TRBJ1-5
TGTGCCAGCAGCTCGACAGGGTCTAGCAATCAGCCCCAGCATTTT
CASSSTGSSNQPQHF
>TRBD1|.|TRBV18|TRBJ2-6
TGTGCCAGCTCACCACGATTGCCACAGGGGTTTGGCTCTGGGGCCAACGTCCTGACTTTC
CASSPRLPQGFGSGANVLTF
>.|.|TRBV11-2|TRBJ2-3
TGTGCCAGCAGCTTAATAAGAGGCACAGATACGCAGTATTTT
CASSLIRGTDTQYF
>.|.|TRBV18|TRBJ1-3
TGTGCCAGCTCACCTAAAAACACCATATATTTT
CASSPKNTIYF
>TRBD2|.|TRBV5-8|TRBJ2-3
TGTGCCAGCAGCTCGCGACTAGCGGGAGGGGGTGGTACGCAGTATTTT
CASSSRLAGGGGTQYF
>.|few|TRBV5-1|TRBJ2-1
TGCGCCAGCTCCTTATACAATGAGCAGTTCTTC
CASSLYNEQFF
>.|few|TRBV10-3|TRBJ1-6
TGTGCCATCAGTGAGTCGGGCAGGTCCTATAATTCACCCCTCCACTTT
CAISESGRSYNSPLHF
>TRBD1|.|TRBV29-1|TRBJ1-2
TGCAGCGCCGAGGCGAGACAGGGATCTTACGGCTACACCTTC
CSAEARQGSYGYTF
>.|.|TRBV14|TRBJ2-1
TGTGCCAGCAGCCTTCAGAACCTGGGACTCACCTCCCACGCCGCGCTGAGACAGTTCTTC
CASSLQNLGLTSHAALRQFF
>TRBD1|.|TRBV7-2|TRBJ1-6
TGTGCCAGCAGCCTTCAGGGGACAGGGCGGAGGTCACCCCTCCACTTT
CASSLQGTGRRSPLHF
>.|.|TRBV28|TRBJ2-5
TGTGCCAGCAGTCCTCCCCCCTTTAAGACCCAGTACTTC
CASSPPPFKTQYF
>TRBD1|.|TRBV19|TRBJ2-7
TGTGCCAGTAGTCCGGGACAGGGGGGTTACGAGCAGTACTTC
CASSPGQGGYEQYF
>TRBD1|.|TRBV29-1|TRBJ2-4
TGCAGCGTCGGACAGGGGGCAACTTATCCCAAAAACATTCAGTACTTC
CSVGQGATYPKNIQYF
>.|.|TRBV11-2|TRBJ2-5
TGTGCCAGCAGCTTTCAACCGGGGGTTCAAGAGACCCAGTACTTC
CASSFQPGVQETQYF